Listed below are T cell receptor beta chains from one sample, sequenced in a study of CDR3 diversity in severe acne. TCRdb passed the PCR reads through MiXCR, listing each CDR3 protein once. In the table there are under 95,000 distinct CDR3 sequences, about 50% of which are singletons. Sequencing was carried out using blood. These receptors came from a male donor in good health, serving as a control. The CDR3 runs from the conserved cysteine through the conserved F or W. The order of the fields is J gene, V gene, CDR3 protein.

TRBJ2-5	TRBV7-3	CASNLTTGGQETQYF
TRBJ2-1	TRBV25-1	CASSSPASGSWGNEQFF
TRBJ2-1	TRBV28	CASSFTSAGQQDNEQFF
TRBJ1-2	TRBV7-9	CASSQVRQGSGYTF
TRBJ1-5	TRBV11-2	CASSDLRRQPQHF
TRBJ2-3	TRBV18	CASSLSPTDTQYF
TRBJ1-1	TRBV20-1	CSAREMNTEAFF
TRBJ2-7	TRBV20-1	CSATDYRQGRIEQYF
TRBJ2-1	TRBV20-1	CSARDFRTSASSYNEQFF
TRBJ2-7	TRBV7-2	CASSSGLAGKPYF
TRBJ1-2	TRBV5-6	CASSQQLAYGYTF
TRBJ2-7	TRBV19	CASSIQGSYEQYF
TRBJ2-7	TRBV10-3	CATGFGTSASYEQYF
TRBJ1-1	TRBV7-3	CASTLSVGTEAFF
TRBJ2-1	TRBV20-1	CSARGPRAGVNEQFF
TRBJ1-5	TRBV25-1	CASSDHSNQPQHF
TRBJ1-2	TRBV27	CASSDRGRGYTF
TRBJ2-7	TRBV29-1	CSGGPGMGSYEQYF
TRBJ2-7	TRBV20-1	CSARPAGASYEQYF
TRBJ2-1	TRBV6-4	CASSDGGGGARNEQFF
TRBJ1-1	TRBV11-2	CASSLVRGTEAFF
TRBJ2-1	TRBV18	CASSPPPISGLRWSDEQFF
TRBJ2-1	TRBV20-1	CSAPDSYNEQFF
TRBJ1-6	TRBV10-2	CASSESTGQGNSPLHF
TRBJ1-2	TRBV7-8	CASSLSLSGFGYTF
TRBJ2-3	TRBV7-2	CASSHPGTTLSTDTQYF
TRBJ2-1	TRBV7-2	CASSLAGLAGGDEQFF
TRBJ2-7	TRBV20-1	CSASSGAYYEQYF
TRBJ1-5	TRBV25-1	CASSPTRQGSNQPQHF
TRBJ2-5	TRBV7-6	CASSLAETQYF
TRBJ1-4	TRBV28	CASRITGQNNEKLFF
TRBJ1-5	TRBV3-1	CASSQMSTDQPQHF
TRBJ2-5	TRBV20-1	CSASSGQETQYF
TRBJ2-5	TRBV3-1	CASSQGTSGGSETQYF
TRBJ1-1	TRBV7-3	CASSATGGTEAFF
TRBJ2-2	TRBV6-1	CASILGLAGRAWGSGELFF
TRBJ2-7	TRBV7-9	CASSFDRVYEQYF
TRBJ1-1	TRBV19	CAIRGNTEAFF
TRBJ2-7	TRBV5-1	CASRDSGSSSYEQYF
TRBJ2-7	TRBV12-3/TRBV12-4	CASSLRLRTGRDRASYEQYF
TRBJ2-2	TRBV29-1	CSARGMNTGELFF
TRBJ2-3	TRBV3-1	CASRNRGSTDTQYF
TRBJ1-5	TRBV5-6	CASSSWKGAGNQPQHF
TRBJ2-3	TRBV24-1	CATSDIRTSLVQYF
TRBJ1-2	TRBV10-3	CAIWSGGYGYTF
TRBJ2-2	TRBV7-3	CASSLRASAYTGELFF
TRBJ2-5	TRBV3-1	CASSQGGGRETQYF
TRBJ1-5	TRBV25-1	CASSEGQGAVQPQHF
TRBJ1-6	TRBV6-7	CASPENGSYNSPLHF
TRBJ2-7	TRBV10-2	CASGMQEKDEQYF
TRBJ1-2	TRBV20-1	CSDSPGQGREGYTF
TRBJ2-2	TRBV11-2	CASSFTGMGGELFF
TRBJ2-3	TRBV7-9	CASSPVLPSEQYF
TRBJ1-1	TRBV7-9	CASSRGQQGGEKAFF
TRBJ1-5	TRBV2	CASSSGVYSNQPQHF
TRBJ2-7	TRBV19	CASSIWGALPYEQYF
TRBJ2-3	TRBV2	CASSDPGASEATDTQYF
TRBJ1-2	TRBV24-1	CATSIGSYGYTF
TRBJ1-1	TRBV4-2	CASSQRRGAGGEGYTEAFF